What follows are 22 T cell receptor beta chains derived from one specimen sequenced in a study of T cell therapy after organ transplantation. The repertoire was sequenced with immunoSEQ multiplex PCR; TCRdb's copy has only in-frame clones and lacks some. The sample holds 40,000 to 60,000 clones, less than 95% seen once. Antigen specificity for these receptors is unknown. The source material was CD8+ T cells from blood, sampled before autologous CMV-specific T cell therapy. All receptors come from a human patient who had received a solid organ transplant and had CMV disease.

This sequence joins TRBV6-4 and TRBJ1-1; TRBD1 agrees at 8 bases. This CDR3 comprises 15 residues. V lost 2 bases, J lost 6 bases, and 8 bases stayed unmatched. In germline, CDR1 is MRHNA, CDR2 SNTAGT. CDR3 residues: CASSDGQGLISEAFF. The CDR3 DNA follows: TGTGCCAGCAGTGACGGACAGGGTTTGATCTCTGAAGCTTTCTTT.

This clone was recorded once. The chain employs TRBV5-1 and TRBJ2-1; TRBD1 aligns across 9 bases. The CDR3 is 15 amino acids. Germline CDR1 and CDR2: SGHRS and YFSETQ. Losses at the gene ends were 2 bases for V and 6 bases for J; bases not matched to a gene: 6. CDR3 amino acids: CASSFSPGQGNEQFF. CDR3 in DNA: TGCGCCAGCAGCTTTTCGCCGGGACAGGGCAATGAGCAGTTCTTC.

The count of this clone is one. V gene TRBV27 combines with J gene TRBJ1-4; TRBD1 matches 7 bases. Germline CDR1 and CDR2: MNHEY and SMNVEV (reference sequence). This CDR3 contains 19 residues. V shed 5 bases and J 3 bases; nucleotides not matched to a gene: 18. Written as DNA, the CDR3 is TGTGCCAGCAGTCCATCCTCTGCGACAGGGAGCCCCGCTAATGAAAAACTGTTTTTT. Translating it yields CASSPSSATGSPANEKLFF. Complete variable domain (other parts from reference TRBV27 and TRBJ1-4): EAQVTQNPRYLITVTGKKLTVTCSQNMNHEYMSWYRQDPGLGLRQIYYSMNVEVTDKGDVPEGYKVSRKEKRNFPLILESPSPNQTSLYFCASSPSSATGSPANEKLFFGSGTQLSVL.

This clone was picked up one time. This sample also contains other DNA sequences that code for the same CDR3. The CDR3 sequence is CASSIGLNSGNTIYF. The CDR3 DNA follows: TGTGCCAGTAGTATAGGACTGAACTCTGGAAACACCATATATTTT. V gene TRBV19 combines with J gene TRBJ1-3; no clear D. CDR1 is LNHDA, CDR2 SQIVND, per germline (reference sequence). The CDR3 is 15 residues long. V was pared by 1 base and J by 0 bases, with 7 bases between.

The genes are TRBV4-3 and TRBJ2-7; D may be TRBD1 (6 bases). The CDR3 is 15 residues long. V lost 3 bases and J 0 bases, leaving 12 bases between the germline ends. Germline V gene data show CDR1 as LGHNA and CDR2 as YSLEER. The CDR3 region is CASSQGTFSSYEQYF. Here the CDR3 DNA reads TGCGCCAGCAGCCAGGGGACATTCAGCTCCTACGAGCAGTACTTC.

This chain links TRBV5-6 with TRBJ2-7; D perhaps matches TRBD1 (5 bases). V was trimmed by 4 bases and J by 4 bases, leaving 12 bases between them. Germline V gives CDR1 SGHDT, CDR2 YYEEEE. This CDR3 spans 13 amino acids. CDR3 protein: CASSPYRSYEQYF. In nucleotides, the CDR3 is TGTGCCAGCAGCCCGTACAGGTCATACGAGCAGTACTTC.

The chain is built from TRBV5-4 and TRBJ1-2; TRBD1 might be the D (5 bases). V was clipped by 4 bases and J by 8 bases, with 15 bases between them. The CDR3 consists of 13 residues. Germline V CDR1 and CDR2: SGHNT, YYREEE (reference sequence). CDR3 bases: TGTGCCAGCAGCACGGACACCCTCGGGGGCTACACCTTC. Its protein product is CASSTDTLGGYTF.

This clone has a handful of counts. V is TRBV6-4 and J is TRBJ1-6; 7 bases agree with TRBD1. This CDR3 has 14 residues. CDR1 and CDR2 (germline): MRHNA, SNTAGT. V dropped 2 bases and J dropped 9; count of bases not matched to a gene: 4. Here the CDR3 reads CASSDGQGVSPLHF. In DNA form, the CDR3 reads TGTGCCAGCAGTGACGGTCAGGGGGTTTCACCCCTCCACTTT.

The chain combines TRBV13 with TRBJ2-1; 8 bases agree with TRBD1. The germline CDR1 and CDR2 sequences are PRHDT and FYEKMQ (reference sequence). V dropped 4 bases and J dropped 4; count of bases not matched to a gene: 9. The length of the CDR3 is 16 residues. This chain's CDR3 is CASSSPGTGGYNEQFF. The CDR3 bases are TGTGCCAGCAGCTCCCCGGGGACAGGCGGTTACAATGAGCAGTTCTTC.

The chain joins TRBV5-6 to TRBJ1-5, with a tentative D call TRBD1 (6 bases). CDR1 and CDR2 from the germline V gene are SGHDT and YYEEEE. This CDR3 comprises 13 residues. Trimming took off 4 bases at V and 5 bases at J, with 10 bases between the two ends. The CDR3 region is CASSLQGYQPQHF. DNA of the CDR3: TGTGCCAGCAGCCTACAGGGTTATCAGCCCCAGCATTTT.

This sequence joins TRBV6-4 and TRBJ2-1; 9 nucleotides match TRBD2. The CDR3 totals 16 residues. After removal of 4 bases from V and 1 base from J, the junction contained 5 bases not matched to a gene. Looked up from germline, CDR1 is MRHNA and CDR2 is SNTAGT. The DNA of the CDR3 is TGTGCCAGCAGTGGTAAAGCGGGAGGATCCTACAATGAGCAGTTCTTC. Translating gives CASSGKAGGSYNEQFF.

V gene TRBV7-9 combines with J gene TRBJ1-3; D call uncertain. V was clipped by 6 bases and J by 3 bases, with 24 bases between them. Per the germline V gene, CDR1 is SEHNR and CDR2 is FQNEAQ (reference sequence). This CDR3 is 18 amino acids long. As DNA, the CDR3 is TGTGCCAGCAGTTCCTCGAGAAATAGCGGGGAAGGTGGAAACACCATATATTTT. It specifies CASSSSRNSGEGGNTIYF.

This chain links TRBV27 with TRBJ1-5, with a tentative D call TRBD1 (5 bases). With 4 bases removed from V and 1 base from J, the gap between germline ends came to 5 bases. This CDR3 has 13 amino acids. The V gene's germline CDR1 is MNHEY and CDR2 SMNVEV (reference sequence). CDR3 protein: CASSWGSNQPQHF. CDR3 nucleotides: TGTGCCAGCAGTTGGGGGAGCAATCAGCCCCAGCATTTT.

This sequence joins TRBV9 and TRBJ1-1; D might be TRBD1 (5 bases). CDR3 size: 13 residues. With 0 bases removed from V and 4 bases from J, the gap between germline ends came to 7 bases. Germline CDR1 SGDLS, CDR2 YYNGEE. CDR3 nucleotides: TGTGCCAGCAGCGTAGGCGGGACCACTGAAGCTTTCTTT. Translating gives CASSVGGTTEAFF.

The chain has TRBV27 and TRBJ1-1; D is possibly TRBD1 (6 bases). This CDR3 has 14 amino acids. Per germline, CDR1 MNHEY and CDR2 SMNVEV (reference sequence). Trimming stripped 5 bases from V and 7 bases from J, with 17 bases between. The CDR3 loop reads CASSQGQPVGEAFF. In DNA form, the CDR3 reads TGTGCCAGCAGTCAGGGACAACCTGTCGGTGAAGCTTTCTTT.

CDR3: CASSVEAARGGETQYF. Written as DNA, the CDR3 is TGTGCCAGCAGCGTAGAGGCGGCCAGGGGTGGGGAGACCCAGTACTTC. The chain carries TRBV9 and TRBJ2-5, with D perhaps matching TRBD1 (6 bases). V was cut by 0 bases and J by 5 bases, with 17 bases left in between. The CDR3 loop spans 16 amino acids. The germline CDR1 and CDR2 sequences are SGDLS and YYNGEE.

The rearrangement uses TRBV19 and TRBJ2-1, with a possible D match to TRBD2 (5 bases). The CDR3 is 15 residues long. Germline V lookup: CDR1 LNHDA, CDR2 SQIVND (reference sequence). V was clipped by 0 bases and J by 6 bases, with 12 bases between them. The CDR3 loop is CASSIDRGSGNEQFF. DNA of the CDR3: TGTGCCAGTAGTATAGATCGGGGTTCCGGCAATGAGCAGTTCTTC.

The chain employs TRBV19 and TRBJ1-3; TRBD1 agrees at 9 bases. V shed 3 bases, J shed 0 bases, and the junction held 3 bases outside the gene matches. Germline V gene sequence: CDR1 LNHDA, CDR2 SQIVND (reference sequence). CDR3 length: 16 residues. The CDR3 spells CASSIGTGNSGNTIYF. The CDR3 DNA follows: TGTGCCAGTAGTATTGGGACAGGGAACTCTGGAAACACCATATATTTT.

V usage is TRBV4-3 and J usage is TRBJ1-5, with D possibly TRBD1 on 5 matching bases. V was clipped by 0 bases and J by 5 bases, with 17 bases between them. Germline CDR1 LGHNA, CDR2 YSLEER. The CDR3 runs to 17 residues. The CDR3 coding sequence is TGCGCCAGCAGCCAAGATTTTCTCAGGGTTACTGATCAGCCCCAGCATTTT. It is translated as CASSQDFLRVTDQPQHF.

This clone was observed a single time. The chain carries TRBV10-2 and TRBJ1-1; 7 nucleotides line up with TRBD1. Germline-derived CDR1 and CDR2 are WSHSY and SAAADI. CDR3 size: 15 residues. V gave up 8 bases and J gave up 5 bases; unmatched junction bases: 14. The CDR3 region is CASLQGRRVTTEAFF. CDR3 bases: TGCGCCAGCCTACAGGGGCGAAGAGTAACGACTGAAGCTTTCTTT.

The gene calls are TRBV27 and TRBJ1-3, with 7 bases fitting TRBD1. The germline V gene encodes CDR1 MNHEY and CDR2 SMNVEV (reference sequence). With 0 bases clipped from V and 2 bases from J, the junction kept 4 bases outside the gene matches. CDR3 length: 16 amino acids. The CDR3 DNA is TGTGCCAGCAGTTTATCGGGGCAGGGGGCTGGAAACACCATATATTTT. Translated, it gives CASSLSGQGAGNTIYF.

The chain combines TRBV7-6 with TRBJ2-1; D is uncertain. In germline, CDR1 is SGHVS, CDR2 FNYEAQ. This CDR3 is built from 17 residues. Trimming removed 1 base at V and 0 bases at J, with 13 bases between. The CDR3 reads CASSLEDAAVSYNEQFF. CDR3 nucleotides: TGTGCCAGCAGCTTAGAGGATGCGGCTGTCTCCTACAATGAGCAGTTCTTC. Variable domain in full (rest from reference TRBV7-6 and TRBJ2-1): GAGVSQSPRYKVTKRGQDVALRCDPISGHVSLYWYRQALGQGPEFLTYFNYEAQQDKSGLPNDRFSAERPEGSISTLTIQRTEQRDSAMYRCASSLEDAAVSYNEQFFGPGTRLTVL.